This TCR beta chain stems from a study of control samples from healthy donors and cancer patients. Between the trimmed V and J ends, which lost 5 bases and 0 bases, there was a span of 7 bases. CDR1 and CDR2 (germline): SNHLY, FYNNEI. This CDR3 comprises 13 residues. The data were produced by immunoSEQ multiplex PCR, yet TCRdb's version contains in-frame clones alone and is incomplete. The sample has 150,000 or so clones; approximately 92% are singletons. The chain couples TRBV2 to TRBJ1-2; D is ambiguous. The clonotype originates from a woman aged 60-70 years in good health. Sample: blood. CDR3 sequence (DNA): TGTGCCAGCAGTTTTCAGGCTAACTATGGCTACACCTTC. This gives the protein CASSFQANYGYTF.